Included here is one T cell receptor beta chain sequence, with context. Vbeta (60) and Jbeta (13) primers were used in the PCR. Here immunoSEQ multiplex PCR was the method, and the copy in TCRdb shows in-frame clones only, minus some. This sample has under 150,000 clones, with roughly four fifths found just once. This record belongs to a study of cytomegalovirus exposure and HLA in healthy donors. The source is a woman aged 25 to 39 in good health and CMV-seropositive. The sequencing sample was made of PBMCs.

Here the CDR3 reads CASSQAATGTKFF. CDR3 bases: TGTGCCAGCAGCCAAGCCGCCACAGGGACGAAGTTCTTC. The J gene is TRBJ2-1, the V gene TRBV14; TRBD1 is a possible D gene (6 bases). Between the trimmed V and J ends, which lost 1 base and 14 bases, there was a span of 15 bases. In germline, CDR1 is SGHDN, CDR2 FVKESK. The CDR3 runs to 13 residues.